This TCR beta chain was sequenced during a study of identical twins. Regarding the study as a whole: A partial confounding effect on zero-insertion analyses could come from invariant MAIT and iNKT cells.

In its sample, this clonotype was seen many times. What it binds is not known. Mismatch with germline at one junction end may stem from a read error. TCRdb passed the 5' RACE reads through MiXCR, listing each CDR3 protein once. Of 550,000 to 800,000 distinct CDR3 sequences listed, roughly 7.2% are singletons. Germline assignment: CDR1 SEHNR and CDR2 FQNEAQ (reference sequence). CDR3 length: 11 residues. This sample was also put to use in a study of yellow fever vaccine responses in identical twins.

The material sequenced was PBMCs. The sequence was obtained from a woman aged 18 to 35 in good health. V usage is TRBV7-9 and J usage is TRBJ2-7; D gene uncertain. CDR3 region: CASSLVTEQYF. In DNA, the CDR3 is TGTGCCAGCAGTTTAGTGACCGAGCAGTACTTC.